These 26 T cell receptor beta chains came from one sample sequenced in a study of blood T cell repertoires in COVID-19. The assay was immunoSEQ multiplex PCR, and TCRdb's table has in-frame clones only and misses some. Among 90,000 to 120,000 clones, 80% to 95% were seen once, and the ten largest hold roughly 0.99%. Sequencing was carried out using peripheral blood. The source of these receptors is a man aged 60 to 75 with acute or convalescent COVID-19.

CDR3 region: CASSDGQLFYGYTF. The CDR3 DNA sequence: TGTGCCAGCAGTGATGGACAGCTCTTTTATGGCTACACCTTC. The V and J genes are TRBV9 and TRBJ1-2, with a possible D match to TRBD1 (6 bases). CDR1 and CDR2 from the germline V gene are SGDLS and YYNGEE. This CDR3 region has 14 residues. Trimming removed 5 bases at V and 5 bases at J, with 16 bases between.

CDR3 amino acids: CATSGHRLKYGYTF. The CDR3 coding sequence is TGTGCCACCAGTGGTCACAGGCTGAAATATGGCTACACCTTC. J is TRBJ1-2 and V is TRBV24-1; possible D gene TRBD1, 5 bases. The germline V gene encodes CDR1 KGHDR and CDR2 SFDVKD. V lost 5 bases to trimming and J lost 5 bases, with 14 bases between them. The CDR3 has 14 residues.

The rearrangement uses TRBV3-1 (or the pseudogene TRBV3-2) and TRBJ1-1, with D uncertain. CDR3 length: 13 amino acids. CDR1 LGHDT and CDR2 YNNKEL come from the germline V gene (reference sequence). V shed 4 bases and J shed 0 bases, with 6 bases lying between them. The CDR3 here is CASSPGVNTEAFF. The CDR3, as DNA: TGTGCCAGCAGCCCCGGGGTGAACACTGAAGCTTTCTTT.

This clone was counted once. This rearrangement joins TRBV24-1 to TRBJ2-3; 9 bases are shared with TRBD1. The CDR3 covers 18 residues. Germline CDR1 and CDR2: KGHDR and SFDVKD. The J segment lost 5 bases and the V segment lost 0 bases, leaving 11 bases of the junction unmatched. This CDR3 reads CATSDLKFRGQGGDTQYF. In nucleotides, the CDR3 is TGTGCCACCAGTGATTTGAAGTTTCGGGGACAGGGAGGAGATACGCAGTATTTT.

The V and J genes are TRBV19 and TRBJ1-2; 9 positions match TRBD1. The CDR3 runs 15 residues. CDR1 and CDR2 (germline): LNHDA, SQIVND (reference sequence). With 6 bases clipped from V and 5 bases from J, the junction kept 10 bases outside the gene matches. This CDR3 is CASSVNRGQGYGYTF. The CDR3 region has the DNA TGTGCCAGTAGCGTCAACAGGGGGCAAGGTTATGGCTACACCTTC.

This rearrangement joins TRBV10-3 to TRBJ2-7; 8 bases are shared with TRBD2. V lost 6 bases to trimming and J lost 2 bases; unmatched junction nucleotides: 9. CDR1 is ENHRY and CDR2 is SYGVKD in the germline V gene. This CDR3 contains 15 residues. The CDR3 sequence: CAIRSSGSAAYEQYV. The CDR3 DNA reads TGTGCCATCAGATCAAGCGGGAGTGCGGCCTACGAGCAGTACGTC.

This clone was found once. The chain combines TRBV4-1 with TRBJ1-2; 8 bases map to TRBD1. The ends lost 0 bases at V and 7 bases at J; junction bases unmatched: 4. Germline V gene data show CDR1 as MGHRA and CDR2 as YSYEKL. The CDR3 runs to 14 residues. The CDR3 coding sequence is TGCGCCAGCAGCCAAGAGGACAGGGCATCTGGCTACACCTTC. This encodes CASSQEDRASGYTF.

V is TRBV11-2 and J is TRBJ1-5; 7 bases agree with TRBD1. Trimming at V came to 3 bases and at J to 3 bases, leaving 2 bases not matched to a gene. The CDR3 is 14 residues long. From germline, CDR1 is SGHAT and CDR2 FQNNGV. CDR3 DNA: TGTGCCAGCAGCTTGGGGACAGACAATCAGCCCCAGCATTTT. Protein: CASSLGTDNQPQHF.

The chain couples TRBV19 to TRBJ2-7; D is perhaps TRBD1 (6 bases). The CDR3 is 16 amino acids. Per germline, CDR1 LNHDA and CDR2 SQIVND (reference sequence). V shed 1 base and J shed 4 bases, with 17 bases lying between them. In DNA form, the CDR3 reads TGTGCCAGTAGTATAGCTCCGACAGGAGGTGGGTACGAGCAGTACTTC. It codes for CASSIAPTGGGYEQYF.

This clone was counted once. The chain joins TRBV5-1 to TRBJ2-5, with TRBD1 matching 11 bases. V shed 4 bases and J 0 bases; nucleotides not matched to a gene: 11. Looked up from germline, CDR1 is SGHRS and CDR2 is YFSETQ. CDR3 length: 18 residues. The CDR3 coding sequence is TGCGCCAGCAGCCATGGACAGGGGGCGATGAGGTACCAAGAGACCCAGTACTTC. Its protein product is CASSHGQGAMRYQETQYF. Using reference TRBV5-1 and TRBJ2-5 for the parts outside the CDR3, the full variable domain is KAGVTQTPRYLIKTRGQQVTLSCSPISGHRSVSWYQQTPGQGLQFLFEYFSETQRNKGNFPGRFSGRQFSNSRSEMNVSTLELGDSALYLCASSHGQGAMRYQETQYFGPGTRLLVL.

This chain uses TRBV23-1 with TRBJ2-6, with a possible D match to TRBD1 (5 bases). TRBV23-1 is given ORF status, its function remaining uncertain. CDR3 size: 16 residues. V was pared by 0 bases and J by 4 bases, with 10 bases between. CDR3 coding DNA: TGCGCCAGCAGTCAATCGAACAGGTGGGGGGCCAACGTCCTGACTTTC. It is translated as CASSQSNRWGANVLTF.

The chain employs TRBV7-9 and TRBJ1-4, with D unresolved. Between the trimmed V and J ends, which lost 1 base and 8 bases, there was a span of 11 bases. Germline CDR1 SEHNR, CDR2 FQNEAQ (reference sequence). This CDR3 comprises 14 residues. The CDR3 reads CASSLGEMKEKLFF. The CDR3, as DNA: TGTGCCAGCAGCTTAGGAGAGATGAAAGAAAAACTGTTTTTT.

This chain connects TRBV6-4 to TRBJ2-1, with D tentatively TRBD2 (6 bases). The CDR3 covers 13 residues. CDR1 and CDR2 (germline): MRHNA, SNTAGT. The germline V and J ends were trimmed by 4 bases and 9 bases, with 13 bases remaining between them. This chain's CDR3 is CASSVSNGGEQFF. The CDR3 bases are TGTGCCAGCAGTGTTAGCAACGGGGGTGAGCAGTTCTTC.

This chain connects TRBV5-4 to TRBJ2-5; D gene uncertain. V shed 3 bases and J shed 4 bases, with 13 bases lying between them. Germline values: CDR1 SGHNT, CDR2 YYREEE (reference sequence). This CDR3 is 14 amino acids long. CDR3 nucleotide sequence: TGTGCCAGCAGCTCCGAGGCCTTTTCAGAGACCCAGTACTTC. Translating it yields CASSSEAFSETQYF. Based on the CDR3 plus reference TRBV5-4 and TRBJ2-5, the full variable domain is ETGVTQSPTHLIKTRGQQVTLRCSSQSGHNTVSWYQQALGQGPQFIFQYYREEENGRGNFPPRFSGLQFPNYSSELNVNALELDDSALYLCASSSEAFSETQYFGPGTRLLVL.

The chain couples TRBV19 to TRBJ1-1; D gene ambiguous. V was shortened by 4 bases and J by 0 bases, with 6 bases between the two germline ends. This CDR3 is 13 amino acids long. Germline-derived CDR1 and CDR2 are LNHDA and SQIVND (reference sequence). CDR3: CASSTTVNTEAFF. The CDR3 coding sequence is TGTGCCAGTAGTACCACAGTGAACACTGAAGCTTTCTTT.

The CDR3 DNA sequence: TGCGCCAGCAGCTTGGAGAGCACCGGAGAGACCCAGTACTTC. This codes for CASSLESTGETQYF. V usage is TRBV5-1 and J usage is TRBJ2-5; D remains ambiguous. The CDR3 loop spans 14 amino acids. V lost 0 bases to trimming and J lost 4 bases, with 10 bases between them. CDR1 is SGHRS and CDR2 is YFSETQ in the germline V gene. The full variable domain, its missing parts supplied by reference TRBV5-1 and TRBJ2-5, is KAGVTQTPRYLIKTRGQQVTLSCSPISGHRSVSWYQQTPGQGLQFLFEYFSETQRNKGNFPGRFSGRQFSNSRSEMNVSTLELGDSALYLCASSLESTGETQYFGPGTRLLVL.

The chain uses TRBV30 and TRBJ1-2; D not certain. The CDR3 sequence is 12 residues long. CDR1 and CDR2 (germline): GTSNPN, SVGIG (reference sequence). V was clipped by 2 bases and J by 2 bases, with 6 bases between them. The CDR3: CAWSPLNYGYTF. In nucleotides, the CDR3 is TGTGCCTGGAGTCCATTGAACTATGGCTACACCTTC.

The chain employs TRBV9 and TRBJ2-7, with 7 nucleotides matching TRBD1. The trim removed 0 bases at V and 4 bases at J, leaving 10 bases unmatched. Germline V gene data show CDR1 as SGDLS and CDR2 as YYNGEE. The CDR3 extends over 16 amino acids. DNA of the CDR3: TGTGCCAGCAGCGTAGGTCAGGGGGACAGCAATTACGAGCAGTACTTC. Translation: CASSVGQGDSNYEQYF.

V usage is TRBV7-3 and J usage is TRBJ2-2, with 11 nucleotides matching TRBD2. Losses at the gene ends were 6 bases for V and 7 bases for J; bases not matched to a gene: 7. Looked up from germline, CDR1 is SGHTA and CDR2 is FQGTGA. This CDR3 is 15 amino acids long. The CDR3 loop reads CASRPLAGADGELFF. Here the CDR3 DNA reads TGTGCCAGCAGGCCACTAGCGGGAGCAGACGGGGAGCTGTTTTTT.

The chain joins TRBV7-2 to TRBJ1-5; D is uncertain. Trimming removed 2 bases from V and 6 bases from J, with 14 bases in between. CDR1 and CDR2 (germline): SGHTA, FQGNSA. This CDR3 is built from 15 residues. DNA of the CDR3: TGTGCCAGCAGCTTAAGGCCGACCGGAGGTCAGCCCCAGCATTTT. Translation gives CASSLRPTGGQPQHF.

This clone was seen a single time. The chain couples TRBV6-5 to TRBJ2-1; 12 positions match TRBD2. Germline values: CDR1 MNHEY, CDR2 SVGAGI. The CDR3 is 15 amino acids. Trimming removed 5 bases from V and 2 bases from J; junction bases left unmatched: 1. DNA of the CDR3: TGTGCCAGCAGTCGGACTAGCGGGACCTACAATGAGCAGTTCTTC. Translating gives CASSRTSGTYNEQFF.

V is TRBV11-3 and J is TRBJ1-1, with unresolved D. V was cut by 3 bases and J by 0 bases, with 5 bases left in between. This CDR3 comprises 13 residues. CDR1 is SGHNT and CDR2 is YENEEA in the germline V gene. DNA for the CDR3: TGTGCCAGCAGCTTGACTATGAACACTGAAGCTTTCTTT. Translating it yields CASSLTMNTEAFF.

In DNA form, the CDR3 reads TGTGCCAGCAGCTCTTCCGCGTTTGGGGAGCTGTTTTTT. It encodes CASSSSAFGELFF. The J gene is TRBJ2-2, the V gene TRBV12-3 or TRBV12-4; no reliable D call. This CDR3 comprises 13 residues. V was pared by 6 bases and J by 8 bases, with 13 bases between.

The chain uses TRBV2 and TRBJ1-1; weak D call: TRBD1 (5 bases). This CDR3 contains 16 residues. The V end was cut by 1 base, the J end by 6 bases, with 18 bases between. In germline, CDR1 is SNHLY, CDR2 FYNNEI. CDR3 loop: CASSEGLLGGTSEAFF. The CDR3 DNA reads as TGTGCCAGCAGTGAAGGTCTGTTGGGGGGAACGTCTGAAGCTTTCTTT.

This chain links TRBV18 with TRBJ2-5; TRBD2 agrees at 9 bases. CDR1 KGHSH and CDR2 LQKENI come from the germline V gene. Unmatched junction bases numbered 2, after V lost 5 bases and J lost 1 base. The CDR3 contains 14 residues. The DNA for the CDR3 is TGTGCCAGCTCATCGACTAGCGGCCAAGAGACCCAGTACTTC. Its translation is CASSSTSGQETQYF.

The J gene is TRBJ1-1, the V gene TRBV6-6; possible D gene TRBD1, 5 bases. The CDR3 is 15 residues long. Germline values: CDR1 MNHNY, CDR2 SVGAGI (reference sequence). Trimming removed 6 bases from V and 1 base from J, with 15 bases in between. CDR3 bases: TGTGCCAGCAGCTGGGACTGGCCGACGAACACTGAAGCTTTCTTT. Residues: CASSWDWPTNTEAFF.